The 4 T cell receptor beta chains presented below share a single source sample, sequenced in a study of identical twins. TCRdb reprocessed the 5' RACE reads with MiXCR, giving one entry per CDR3 protein. In the table there are roughly 770,000 distinct CDR3 sequences, about 20% of which are singletons. Separately, the same data were catalogued under a study of T cells expressing NK-cell markers.

The specimen sequenced was PBMCs. All receptors come from a woman under 30 in good health.

This clonotype was observed a few times. V and J are TRBV6-1 and TRBJ1-6; TRBD1 might be the D (5 bases). CDR3 length equals 16 residues. CDR1 is MNHNS and CDR2 is SASEGT in the germline V gene. Deletions cut 7 bases from V and 0 bases from J, with 13 bases between. The CDR3 DNA reads TGTGCCAGCACCGGGGACTTTAGCTCCTATAATTCACCCCTCCACTTT. Translating gives CASTGDFSSYNSPLHF.

The rearrangement uses TRBV20-1 and TRBJ1-2, with D unresolved. V dropped 5 bases and J dropped 5 bases, with 12 bases sitting between them. The CDR3 extends over 12 amino acids. In germline, CDR1 is DFQATT, CDR2 SNEGSKA (reference sequence). CDR3 nucleotides: TGCAGTGCTTCGCCCGCGGATTATGGCTACACCTTC. It encodes CSASPADYGYTF.

This clonotype was counted only a few times. V usage is TRBV9 and J usage is TRBJ1-1, with 9 nucleotides matching TRBD1. CDR1 is SGDLS and CDR2 is YYNGEE in the germline V gene. This CDR3 has 15 amino acids. The V and J ends lost 4 bases and 4 bases, in that order; junction bases with no gene match: 8. DNA for the CDR3: TGTGCCAGCAGCCAGACAGGGGGTTTGGGCACTGAAGCTTTCTTT. Translating gives CASSQTGGLGTEAFF.

This clonotype came up a few times. The CDR3 region is CATKGSGTDTQYF. CDR3 in DNA: TGTGCCACCAAAGGGAGCGGCACAGATACGCAGTATTTT. The genes are TRBV24-1 and TRBJ2-3; a possible D gene is TRBD2 (5 bases). V was shortened by 8 bases and J by 1 base, with 9 bases between the two germline ends. CDR3 length equals 13 residues. Germline loops: CDR1 KGHDR, CDR2 SFDVKD.